The 20 T cell receptor beta chains below come from one sample, sequenced in a study of CD8 T cells in cerebrospinal fluid in Alzheimer's disease. TCRdb re-called the 10x single-cell sequencing reads and gives one entry per CDR3 protein, without DNA. The sample totals over 1,000 distinct CDR3 sequences; its top ten clones hold roughly 8%. The sample was cerebrospinal fluid. The source is a human donor in good health.

In terms of frequency, this clonotype is medium-sized. The gene calls are TRBV2 and TRBJ2-1; TCRdb picks TRBD2, but there is no DNA to check that call. This CDR3 is built from 14 residues. CDR1 is SNHLY and CDR2 is FYNNEI in the germline V gene. The CDR3 is CASRGLAGYNEQFF.

This clonotype shows up as medium-sized (0.01 to 0.1%) by frequency. This chain uses TRBV10-3 with TRBJ2-3; TCRdb names TRBD1, which stays unverified in the absence of DNA. CDR1 and CDR2 from the germline V gene are ENHRY and SYGVKD. The CDR3 runs 14 residues. The CDR3 spells CAISVGGSTDTQYF.

Frequency places this clonotype as large (0.1 to 1%). The V and J genes are TRBV18 and TRBJ2-2; TCRdb's D call, TRBD1, is unchecked because there is no DNA. The CDR3 length is 17 residues. CDR1 is KGHSH, CDR2 LQKENI, per germline. This CDR3 reads CASSTSHPGTHTGELFF.

Judged by frequency, this clonotype is medium-sized (0.01 to 0.1%). The chain joins TRBV6-2 or TRBV6-3 to TRBJ2-2; TCRdb's D call of TRBD1 is untestable without DNA. The V gene's germline CDR1 is MNHEY and CDR2 SVGEGT. The CDR3 is made up of 16 amino acids. The CDR3 sequence: CASSYFTGVNTGELFF.

The chain recombines TRBV5-4 with TRBJ2-1; the D call of TRBD2 rests on TCRdb alone, since no DNA is present to check it. The CDR3 has 15 amino acids. CDR1 is SGHNT and CDR2 is YYREEE in the germline V gene (reference sequence). The CDR3 protein is CASSLSSGSHNEQFF.

Its frequency marks this clonotype as medium-sized. The chain is built from TRBV19 and TRBJ2-2. The germline gives CDR1 LNHDA, CDR2 SQIVND (reference sequence). There are 15 residues in the CDR3. CDR3 sequence reads: CASSMTSLNTGELFF. The variable domain in full, completed from reference TRBV19 and TRBJ2-2, reads DGGITQSPKYLFRKEGQNVTLSCEQNLNHDAMYWYRQDPGQGLRLIYYSQIVNDFQKGDIAEGYSVSREKKESFPLTVTSAQKNPTAFYLCASSMTSLNTGELFFGEGSRLTVL.

Measured by frequency, this clonotype is large (0.1 to 1%). This chain uses TRBV7-9 with TRBJ1-2. The germline V gene encodes CDR1 SEHNR and CDR2 FQNEAQ (reference sequence). CDR3 length: 14 residues. The CDR3 reads CASSLDGRNYGYTF. The whole variable domain, remainder taken from reference TRBV7-9 and TRBJ1-2, is DTGVSQNPRHKITKRGQNVTFRCDPISEHNRLYWYRQTLGQGPEFLTYFQNEAQLEKSRLLSDRFSAERPKGSFSTLEIQRTEQGDSAMYLCASSLDGRNYGYTFGSGTRLTVV.

This clonotype is medium-sized by frequency. This sequence joins TRBV7-2 and TRBJ2-7; TCRdb's assignment of TRBD2 cannot be checked, as there is no DNA. Germline CDR1 SGHTA, CDR2 FQGNSA. The CDR3 runs 17 residues. This CDR3 reads CASSPPSAGGYSNEQYF.

According to its frequency, this clonotype is large (0.1 to 1%). J is TRBJ2-1 and V is TRBV5-1. The CDR3 is 12 residues long. Germline V CDR1 and CDR2: SGHRS, YFSETQ. The CDR3 region is CASSFGYNEQFF.

This clonotype is called medium-sized based on its frequency. The V and J genes are TRBV6-5 and TRBJ2-6. The CDR3 has 15 amino acids. The germline gives CDR1 MNHEY, CDR2 SVGAGI. This CDR3 is CASRYGESGANVLTF.

Frequency places this clonotype as large. The chain has TRBV4-3 and TRBJ2-7. Germline CDR1 reads LGHNA; CDR2 reads YSLEER. This CDR3 is 15 amino acids long. CDR3 protein: CASSQGLVGSYEQYF.

By frequency, this clonotype registers large (0.1 to 1%). V usage is TRBV20-1 and J usage is TRBJ2-2; TCRdb proposes TRBD2, but this gene call is untestable without DNA. CDR1 and CDR2 (germline): DFQATT, SNEGSKA (reference sequence). The CDR3 consists of 15 residues. The CDR3 here is CSAAFSGDFTGELFF.

This clonotype is identified as medium-sized from frequency. The rearrangement links TRBV12-3 or TRBV12-4 to TRBJ2-1; TCRdb proposes TRBD1, but this gene call is untestable without DNA. CDR3 size: 13 residues. The CDR3: CASSRDRNNEQFF.

Frequency places this clonotype as medium-sized. The chain carries TRBV24-1 and TRBJ2-3; the D call of TRBD2 rests on TCRdb alone, since no DNA is present to check it. The CDR3 is 18 residues long. Germline-derived CDR1 and CDR2 are KGHDR and SFDVKD. The CDR3 sequence: CATSDSLAGALGTDTQYF.

By frequency, this clonotype is large. The chain's CDR3 is CAISSYGQYYEQYF. The genes are TRBV10-3 and TRBJ2-7. There are 14 residues in the CDR3. CDR1 is ENHRY and CDR2 is SYGVKD in the germline V gene.

The gene calls are TRBV5-4 and TRBJ2-1; lacking DNA, the TRBD2 call made by TCRdb goes unchecked. The CDR3 length is 16 residues. Germline V gene sequence: CDR1 SGHNT, CDR2 YYREEE (reference sequence). The CDR3: CASSPPGLAGSGGQFF.

By frequency, this clonotype registers large (0.1 to 1%). The chain recombines TRBV12-3 or TRBV12-4 with TRBJ2-7; no DNA is available, so the TRBD1 call from TCRdb remains unchecked. The CDR3 is 15 amino acids. The CDR3: CASSLAGTGSYEQYF.

According to its frequency, this clonotype is large. The rearrangement uses TRBV4-3 and TRBJ2-5. Germline loops: CDR1 LGHNA, CDR2 YSLEER. This CDR3 region has 14 residues. The CDR3 spells CASSQDPRTETQYF.

According to its frequency, this clonotype is medium-sized. This rearrangement joins TRBV2 to TRBJ2-1; the TCRdb call, TRBD2, lacks DNA for checking. The CDR3 totals 15 residues. CDR1 is SNHLY, CDR2 FYNNEI, per germline. Here the CDR3 reads CASAGGLANYNEQFF.

This clonotype is medium-sized (0.01 to 0.1%) by frequency. This chain links TRBV6-1 with TRBJ2-1; the D call of TRBD1 rests on TCRdb alone, since no DNA is present to check it. Looked up from germline, CDR1 is MNHNS and CDR2 is SASEGT. CDR3 length equals 14 residues. Here the CDR3 reads CASSEQGGYNEQFF.